One and the same sample provided the 14 T cell receptor beta chains below, sequenced in a study of PD-L1 blockade in urothelial cancer. Sequenced by immunoSEQ multiplex PCR; TCRdb stores in-frame clones only, minus some. This table has more than 45,000 clones, 82% appearing once. Documented time point: pretreatment peripheral blood. Sequenced material: PBMCs, taken around atezolizumab (anti-PD-L1) treatment. The receptors were gathered from a man in his fifties or sixties with urothelial cancer.

The V call is TRBV2, the J call TRBJ2-7; D may be TRBD1 (6 bases). V dropped 6 bases and J dropped 2 bases, with 17 bases sitting between them. Germline V lookup: CDR1 SNHLY, CDR2 FYNNEI. The CDR3 totals 15 residues. DNA for the CDR3: TGTGCCAGCAGAACTAGACAGGATTTCACCTACGAGCAGTACTTC. It encodes CASRTRQDFTYEQYF.

This clone showed up just once. The V and J genes are TRBV6-1 and TRBJ1-1; 10 positions agree with TRBD1. CDR1 is MNHNS and CDR2 is SASEGT in the germline V gene. With 2 bases clipped from V and 0 bases from J, the junction kept 3 bases outside the gene matches. The CDR3 is 16 amino acids. CDR3 sequence: CASSERTGGLNTEAFF. CDR3 bases: TGTGCCAGCAGTGAAAGGACAGGGGGGTTGAACACTGAAGCTTTCTTT.

The chain is built from TRBV7-9 and TRBJ2-3, with TRBD1 identical over 7 bases. The CDR3 loop spans 16 amino acids. Germline values: CDR1 SEHNR, CDR2 FQNEAQ (reference sequence). V shed 5 bases, J shed 4 bases, and the junction held 12 bases outside the gene matches. CDR3 coding DNA: TGTGCCAGCAGCGATTTACAGGGGAATGGGCCAGATACGCAGTATTTT. Its translation: CASSDLQGNGPDTQYF.

The rearrangement uses TRBV7-6 and TRBJ1-1; a possible D gene is TRBD1 (6 bases). Trimming took 1 base from V and 4 from J, leaving 16 bases between them. CDR3 length equals 16 residues. Germline assignment: CDR1 SGHVS and CDR2 FNYEAQ. DNA for the CDR3: TGTGCCAGCAGCTTAGGGAGCAGGGGCGGGGGCACTGAAGCTTTCTTT. This translates into CASSLGSRGGGTEAFF.

The V call is TRBV10-1, the J call TRBJ1-1; 7 nucleotides line up with TRBD1. Germline V gene lookup returns CDR1 WNHNN and CDR2 SYGVQD (reference sequence). The CDR3 has 13 residues. V was clipped by 7 bases and J by 3 bases; unmatched bases: 5. CDR3 in DNA: TGCGCCAGCACGTCTGACAGGGACACTGAAGCTTTCTTT. It yields the protein CASTSDRDTEAFF.

DNA of the CDR3: TGTGCCACCAGCAGAGCCATCAACTCTGGAAACACCATATATTTT. Its translation is CATSRAINSGNTIYF. This chain uses TRBV15 with TRBJ1-3; D is uncertain. From germline, CDR1 is LNHNV and CDR2 YYDKDF (reference sequence). Trimming left V 1 base short and J 0 bases short, with 7 bases between. The CDR3 spans 15 residues.

The gene calls are TRBV7-9 and TRBJ2-1; 9 nucleotides agree with TRBD2. Germline loops: CDR1 SEHNR, CDR2 FQNEAQ (reference sequence). The CDR3 runs 15 residues. V was clipped by 2 bases and J by 3 bases; unmatched bases: 2. The DNA for the CDR3 is TGTGCCAGCAGCTTATCGACTAGCGGCTACAATGAGCAGTTCTTC. The encoded protein is CASSLSTSGYNEQFF. The whole variable domain, remainder taken from reference TRBV7-9 and TRBJ2-1, is DTGVSQNPRHKITKRGQNVTFRCDPISEHNRLYWYRQTLGQGPEFLTYFQNEAQLEKSRLLSDRFSAERPKGSFSTLEIQRTEQGDSAMYLCASSLSTSGYNEQFFGPGTRLTVL.

The chain links TRBV7-8 to TRBJ2-1; 11 nucleotides agree with TRBD2. The V and J ends lost 5 bases and 2 bases, in that order; junction bases with no gene match: 5. Germline V gene sequence: CDR1 SGHVS, CDR2 FQNEAQ. CDR3 length equals 16 residues. The CDR3 here is CASSGMGLAAYNEQFF. In DNA, the CDR3 is TGTGCCAGCAGCGGGATGGGACTAGCGGCCTACAATGAGCAGTTCTTC.

The chain uses TRBV7-9 and TRBJ2-1; D is ambiguous. The germline V gene encodes CDR1 SEHNR and CDR2 FQNEAQ (reference sequence). V was cut by 4 bases and J by 12 bases, with 13 bases left in between. The CDR3 is 12 residues long. The CDR3 loop reads CASSSLVRMQFF. The CDR3 DNA is TGTGCCAGCAGCTCCTTAGTGAGGATGCAGTTCTTC.

The chain combines TRBV4-1 with TRBJ1-2; the match to TRBD1 covers 10 bases. J lost 4 bases, V lost 5 bases, and 13 bases had no gene match. The CDR3 covers 17 residues. From germline, CDR1 is MGHRA and CDR2 YSYEKL. For the CDR3, the DNA is TGCGCCAGCAGCTTAACCGGGACAGGGGCTCTCGGCTATGGCTACACCTTC. Translating gives CASSLTGTGALGYGYTF.

This chain uses TRBV29-1 with TRBJ1-1; possible D gene TRBD1, 6 bases. Germline V gene lookup returns CDR1 SQVTM and CDR2 ANQGSEA. Trimming removed 7 bases from V and 6 bases from J, with 15 bases in between. This CDR3 spans 12 amino acids. CDR3 residues: CSAARGSAEAFF. CDR3 nucleotide sequence: TGCAGCGCTGCCAGGGGAAGCGCTGAAGCTTTCTTT.

This chain links TRBV2 with TRBJ2-3; 13 positions agree with TRBD2. In germline, CDR1 is SNHLY, CDR2 FYNNEI. CDR3 length: 15 amino acids. Trimming cost V 7 bases and J 5 bases; bases outside gene matches: 6. In DNA form, the CDR3 reads TGTGCCAGCACCAGGACTAGCGGGAGAAGAGATACGCAGTATTTT. Protein: CASTRTSGRRDTQYF.

The chain joins TRBV7-9 to TRBJ2-5, with D perhaps matching TRBD2 (6 bases). Per germline, CDR1 SEHNR and CDR2 FQNEAQ (reference sequence). V was pared by 5 bases and J by 4 bases, with 20 bases between. The CDR3 contains 16 residues. The CDR3 bases are TGTGCCAGCAGCACCATCGGCGGGGTTTTTTCAGAGACCCAGTACTTC. As protein: CASSTIGGVFSETQYF.

The CDR3 nucleotides are TGCGCCAGCAGCTTGGATGGACAGACCAATCAGCCCCAGCATTTT. Encoded protein: CASSLDGQTNQPQHF. The rearrangement uses TRBV5-1 and TRBJ1-5, with D maybe TRBD1 (6 bases). CDR1 is SGHRS and CDR2 is YFSETQ in the germline V gene. V gave up 0 bases and J gave up 3 bases, with 10 bases separating them. The CDR3 contains 15 residues.